This T cell receptor (beta chain) was identified in a study of blood T cell repertoires in COVID-19. As for the study in general: Samples came from the United States, Italy and Spain, spanning acute and convalescent COVID-19. From T cells, B-cell-depleted T cells, or PBMCs came the material, which was cDNA or gDNA.

J lost 7 bases, V lost 1 base, and 3 bases had no gene match. CDR1 MNHNS and CDR2 SASEGT come from the germline V gene. The CDR3 sequence is 13 residues long. In the original workflow: The assay estimated nucleated cells by amplifying reference gene primers. Method: immunoSEQ multiplex PCR; TCRdb's copy keeps in-frame clones and lacks some. That table is the source of V, J and clone size, and D and trimming were worked out from the DNA. The data hold 85,000 to 95,000 clones, with about 87% observed a single time. V usage is TRBV6-1 and J usage is TRBJ1-2; 7 bases line up with TRBD1. This clonotype originated in a man between 60 and 75 years old with acute or convalescent COVID-19. The specimen sequenced was peripheral blood. CDR3 amino acids: CASSEEGARGYTF. CDR3 in DNA: TGTGCCAGCAGTGAAGAGGGGGCTCGTGGCTACACCTTC.